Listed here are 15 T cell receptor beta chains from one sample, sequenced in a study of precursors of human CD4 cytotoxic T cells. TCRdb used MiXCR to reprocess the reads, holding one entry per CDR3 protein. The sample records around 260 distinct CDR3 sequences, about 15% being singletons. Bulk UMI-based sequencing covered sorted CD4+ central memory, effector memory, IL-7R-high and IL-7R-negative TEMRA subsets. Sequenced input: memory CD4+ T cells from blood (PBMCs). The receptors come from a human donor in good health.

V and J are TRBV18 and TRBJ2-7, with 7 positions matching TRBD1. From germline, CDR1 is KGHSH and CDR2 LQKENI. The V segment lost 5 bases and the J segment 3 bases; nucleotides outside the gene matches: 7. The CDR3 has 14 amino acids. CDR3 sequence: CASSSRDRLYEQYF. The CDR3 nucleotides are TGTGCCAGCTCAAGCCGGGACAGACTCTACGAGCAGTACTTC. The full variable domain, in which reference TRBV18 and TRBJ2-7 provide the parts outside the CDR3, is NAGVMQNPRHLVRRRGQEARLRCSPMKGHSHVYWYRQLPEEGLKFMVYLQKENIIDESGMPKERFSAEFPKEGPSILRIQQVVRGDSAAYFCASSSRDRLYEQYFGPGTRLTVT.

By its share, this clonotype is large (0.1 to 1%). DNA of the CDR3: TGTGCCAGCAGCGTAGAAGGCAGGAACACCGGGGAGCTGTTTTTT. Protein sequence: CASSVEGRNTGELFF. The chain combines TRBV9 with TRBJ2-2; D gene uncertain. The CDR3 runs to 15 residues. CDR1 and CDR2 from the germline V gene are SGDLS and YYNGEE. V lost 0 bases and J lost 1, with 7 bases in between.

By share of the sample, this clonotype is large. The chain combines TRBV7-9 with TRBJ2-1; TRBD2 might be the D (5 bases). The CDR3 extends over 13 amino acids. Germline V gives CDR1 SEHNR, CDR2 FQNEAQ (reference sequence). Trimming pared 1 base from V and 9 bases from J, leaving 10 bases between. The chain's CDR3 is CASSLGLAREQFF. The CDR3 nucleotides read TGTGCCAGCAGCTTAGGGCTAGCTCGTGAGCAGTTCTTC.

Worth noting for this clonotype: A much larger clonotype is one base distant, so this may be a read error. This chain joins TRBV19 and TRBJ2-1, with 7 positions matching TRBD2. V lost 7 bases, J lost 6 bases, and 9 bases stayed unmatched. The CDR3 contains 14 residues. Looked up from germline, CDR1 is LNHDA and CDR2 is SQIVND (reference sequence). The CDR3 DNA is TGTGCCAGTAAGCGGAGCGGGGAACGCAATGAGCAGTTCTTC. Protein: CASKRSGERNEQFF.

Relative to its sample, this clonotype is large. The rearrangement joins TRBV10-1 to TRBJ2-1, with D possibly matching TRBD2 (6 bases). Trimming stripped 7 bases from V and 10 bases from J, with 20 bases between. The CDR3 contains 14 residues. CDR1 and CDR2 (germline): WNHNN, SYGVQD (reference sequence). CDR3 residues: CASTTGGENEEQFF. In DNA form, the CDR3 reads TGCGCCAGCACCACAGGAGGGGAGAATGAGGAGCAGTTCTTC.

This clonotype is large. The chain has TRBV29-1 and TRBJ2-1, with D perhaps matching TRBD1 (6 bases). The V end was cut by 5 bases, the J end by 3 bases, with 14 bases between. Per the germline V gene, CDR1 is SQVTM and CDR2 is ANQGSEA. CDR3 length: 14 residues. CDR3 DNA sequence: TGCAGCGTTTCCCCCGAGACAGGCTACAATGAGCAGTTCTTC. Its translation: CSVSPETGYNEQFF.

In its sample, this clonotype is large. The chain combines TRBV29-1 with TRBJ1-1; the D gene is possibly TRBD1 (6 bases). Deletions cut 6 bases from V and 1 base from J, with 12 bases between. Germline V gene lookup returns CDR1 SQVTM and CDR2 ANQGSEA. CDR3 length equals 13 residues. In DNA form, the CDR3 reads TGCAGCGTAGAATCACAGGGGAACACTGAAGCTTTCTTT. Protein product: CSVESQGNTEAFF.

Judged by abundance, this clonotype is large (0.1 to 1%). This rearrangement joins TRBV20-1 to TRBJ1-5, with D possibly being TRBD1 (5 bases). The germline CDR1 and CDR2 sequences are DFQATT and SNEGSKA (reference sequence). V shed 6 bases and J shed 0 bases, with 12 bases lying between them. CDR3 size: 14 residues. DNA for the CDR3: TGCAGTGCAACGACAGACCGTAGCAATCAGCCCCAGCATTTT. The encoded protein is CSATTDRSNQPQHF.

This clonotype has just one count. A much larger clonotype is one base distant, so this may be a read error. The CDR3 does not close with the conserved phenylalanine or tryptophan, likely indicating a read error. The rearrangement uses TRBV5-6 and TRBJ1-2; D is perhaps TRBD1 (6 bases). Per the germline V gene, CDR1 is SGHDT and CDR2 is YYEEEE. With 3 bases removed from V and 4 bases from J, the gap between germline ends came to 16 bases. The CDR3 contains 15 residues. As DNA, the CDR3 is TGTGCCAGCAGCTATCACAGGGAAGAGAGCTATGGCTACACCCTC. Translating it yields CASSYHREESYGYTL.

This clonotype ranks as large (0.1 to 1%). The CDR3 nucleotides read TGTGCCAGCATTTTTTTGACTAGCGGCCATCACAATGAGCAGTTCTTC. It codes for CASIFLTSGHHNEQFF. The chain combines TRBV12-3 or TRBV12-4 with TRBJ2-1; 9 bases align to TRBD2. The CDR3 is made up of 16 amino acids. The V and J ends lost 7 bases and 5 bases, in that order; junction bases with no gene match: 12.

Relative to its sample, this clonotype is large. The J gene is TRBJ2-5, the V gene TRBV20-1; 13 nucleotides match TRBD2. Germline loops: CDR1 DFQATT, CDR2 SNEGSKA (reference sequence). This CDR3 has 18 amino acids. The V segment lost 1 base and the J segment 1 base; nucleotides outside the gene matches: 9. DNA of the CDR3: TGCAGTGCTAGAGCTTCACTAGCGGGAGGGCCGAGCCAAGAGACCCAGTACTTC. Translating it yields CSARASLAGGPSQETQYF.

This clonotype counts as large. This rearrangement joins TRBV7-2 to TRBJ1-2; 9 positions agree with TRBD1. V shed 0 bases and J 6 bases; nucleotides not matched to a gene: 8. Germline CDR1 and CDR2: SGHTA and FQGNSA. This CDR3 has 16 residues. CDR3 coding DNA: TGTGCCAGCAGCTTAGCGGGACCGGGACAGGGACATGGCTACACCTTC. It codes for CASSLAGPGQGHGYTF. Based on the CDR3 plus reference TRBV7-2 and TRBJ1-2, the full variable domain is GAGVSQSPSNKVTEKGKDVELRCDPISGHTALYWYRQSLGQGLEFLIYFQGNSAPDKSGLPSDRFSAERTGGSVSTLTIQRTQQEDSAVYLCASSLAGPGQGHGYTFGSGTRLTVV.

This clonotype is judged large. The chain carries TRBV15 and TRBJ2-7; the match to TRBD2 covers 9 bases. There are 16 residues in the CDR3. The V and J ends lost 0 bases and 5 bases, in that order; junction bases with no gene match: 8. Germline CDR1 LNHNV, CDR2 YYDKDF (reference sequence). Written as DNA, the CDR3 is TGTGCCACCAGCAGAGAAGGGTCTAGCGGGAAGCACGAGCAGTACTTC. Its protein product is CATSREGSSGKHEQYF.

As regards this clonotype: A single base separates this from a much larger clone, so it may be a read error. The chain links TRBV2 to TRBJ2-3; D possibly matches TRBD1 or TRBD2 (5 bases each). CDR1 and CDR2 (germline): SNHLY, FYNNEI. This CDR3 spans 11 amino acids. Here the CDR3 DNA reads TGTGTCAGAGGGGGCACAGATACGCAGTATTTT. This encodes CVRGGTDTQYF.

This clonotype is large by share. The CDR3 here is CAISDRDRNIQYF. CDR3 coding DNA: TGTGCCATCAGTGACCGGGACAGAAACATTCAGTACTTC. The chain links TRBV10-3 to TRBJ2-4; TRBD1 agrees at 7 bases. Germline V gene data show CDR1 as ENHRY and CDR2 as SYGVKD. J lost 6 bases, V lost 3 bases, and 2 bases had no gene match. The CDR3 length is 13 residues.